A single TCR beta chain is shown here with its context. Its binding antigen is unknown. Per-base qualities were not stored, and no clone one base away is much larger. The library was produced with 5' RACE. Instrument on record: NextSeq 500. In the TCR library protocol, unique molecular identifiers were attached to individual cDNA molecules to correct for PCR bias and sequencing error. Both TCR alpha and beta chains were sequenced, and tight co-correlation was observed between alpha and beta sequence abundances in each sample. Per the authors' processing: Decombinator V4 was used to annotate TCR sequences for V gene, J gene and CDR3. Expanded TCRs were defined as changing significantly between any two time points under a Poisson model with p below 0.0001. Abundances of TCRs were expressed as counts per million after normalisation to the total number of TCRs sequenced in each sample. VDJdb, accessed on 1 November 2021, was searched for TCRs annotated for CMV, EBV and SARS-CoV-2, and TCRs annotated for more than one antigen were excluded. TCRdb reanalyzed the raw reads on its own, using fastp at Q25 for trimming and MiXCR for clone calling, and kept in-frame beta chains. Records with the same CDR3 protein are collapsed into one entry carrying the most frequent genes and DNA. The V and J calls and clone size are TCRdb's, not the authors'. The table for this sample lists approximately 49,000 distinct CDR3 sequences; roughly 10% of them were counted only once. The top ten hold 9.1% of the sample.

This sample was taken from a study of early T cells in non-severe SARS-CoV-2 infection (TCRdb year 2021). Broadly, across the study: Because TCR sequencing was done on bulk RNA from unsorted whole blood, the alpha and beta chains could not be paired.

Broad study findings and their caveats: VDJdb matching was skewed toward anti-spike CD8 responses and likely underestimated virus-specific expansions by missing private and CD4 specificities.

Set within a cohort of healthcare workers in London, UK, this nested case-control study involved weekly PCR testing of nasopharyngeal swabs along with blood sampling. Healthcare workers were recruited during the week of the UK lockdown, between 23 and 31 March 2020, and followed weekly for up to 16 weeks. Specimen: whole blood. The clonotype comes from an adult who was a healthcare worker with PCR-confirmed SARS-CoV-2 infection or an uninfected control (not recorded which).

The DNA sequence reads TGCAGTGTATCCAGCGGGGGTGCCGAGACCCAGTACTTC. It translates as CSVSSGGAETQYF. This receptor chain uses TRBV20-1 and TRBJ2-5, with TRBD2 matching 8 junction bases. The V end gives up 7 bases and the J end 5 bases, leaving 9 bases in the junction not matched to a gene. The CDR3 holds 13 amino acids from the cysteine to the phenylalanine. The only DNA kept is the CDR3, 39 bases in frame from the first base. CDR1 and CDR2, looked up from the germline V gene (reference sequence), are DFQATT and SNEGSKA.